This entry lists 12 T cell receptor beta chains sequenced from one sample in a study of identical twins. MiXCR, run by TCRdb on the 5' RACE reads, gives a single entry per CDR3 protein. Altogether 400,000 to 500,000 distinct CDR3 sequences are present, 18% being singletons, with the ten largest covering approximately 12%. Input material: naive T cells sorted from blood. The receptor source for this set is a man aged 45 to 65 in good health.

This clonotype was seen ten or more times. The chain links TRBV27 to TRBJ2-1; D is undetermined. CDR1 is MNHEY and CDR2 is SMNVEV in the germline V gene (reference sequence). Trimming took off 2 bases at V and 7 bases at J, with 9 bases between the two ends. The CDR3 sequence is 13 residues long. The CDR3 spells CASSLDRWNEQFF. DNA for the CDR3: TGTGCCAGCAGTTTAGATCGGTGGAATGAGCAGTTCTTC.

The gene calls are TRBV5-1 and TRBJ2-1; D gene unclear. Trimming stripped 2 bases from V and 8 bases from J, with 11 bases between. Germline CDR1 and CDR2: SGHRS and YFSETQ. The CDR3 contains 13 residues. The CDR3 coding sequence is TGCGCCAGCAGCTTAGGCCTAGATCATGAGCAGTTCTTC. This sequence encodes CASSLGLDHEQFF. Filled out from reference TRBV5-1 and TRBJ2-1, the complete variable domain reads KAGVTQTPRYLIKTRGQQVTLSCSPISGHRSVSWYQQTPGQGLQFLFEYFSETQRNKGNFPGRFSGRQFSNSRSEMNVSTLELGDSALYLCASSLGLDHEQFFGPGTRLTVL.

This clonotype was observed a few times. V is TRBV20-1 and J is TRBJ1-1; tentatively, D is TRBD1 (6 bases). The CDR3 has 13 residues. The germline V and J ends were trimmed by 0 bases and 8 bases, with 13 bases remaining between them. Germline CDR1 is DFQATT and CDR2 is SNEGSKA (reference sequence). CDR3 nucleotides: TGCAGTGCTAGAGACGGGACAAGGGGCGAAGCTTTCTTT. Protein sequence: CSARDGTRGEAFF.

At least ten counts were recorded for this clonotype. This CDR3 reads CASSSQRSSYNEQFF. The CDR3 DNA sequence: TGCGCCAGCAGCTCCCAGCGGAGCTCCTACAATGAGCAGTTCTTC. This chain uses TRBV5-1 with TRBJ2-1, with D possibly TRBD2 on 5 matching bases. The CDR3 is 15 residues long. Trimming removed 3 bases at V and 0 bases at J, with 10 bases between. CDR1 and CDR2 (germline): SGHRS, YFSETQ.

This clonotype occurred a few times. V and J are TRBV5-4 and TRBJ2-4; possibly TRBD1 or TRBD2 for D (5 bases each). Between the trimmed V and J ends, which lost 5 bases and 2 bases, there was a span of 14 bases. The CDR3 length is 15 residues. Germline V gene data show CDR1 as SGHNT and CDR2 as YYREEE (reference sequence). The CDR3 region is CASRSGTATKNIQYF. In nucleotides, the CDR3 is TGTGCCAGCAGATCCGGGACGGCTACCAAAAACATTCAGTACTTC.

This clonotype appeared a few times. V usage is TRBV7-9 and J usage is TRBJ1-1, with 7 nucleotides matching TRBD1. The CDR3 loop spans 17 amino acids. Per the germline V gene, CDR1 is SEHNR and CDR2 is FQNEAQ (reference sequence). V lost 2 bases and J lost 4; bases outside the gene matches: 13. The CDR3 coding sequence is TGTGCCAGCAGCTTACCCTCTATAGTACAGGGGAGCACTGAAGCTTTCTTT. It specifies CASSLPSIVQGSTEAFF. The full variable domain, completed using reference TRBV7-9 and TRBJ1-1, is DTGVSQNPRHKITKRGQNVTFRCDPISEHNRLYWYRQTLGQGPEFLTYFQNEAQLEKSRLLSDRFSAERPKGSFSTLEIQRTEQGDSAMYLCASSLPSIVQGSTEAFFGQGTRLTVV.

This chain links TRBV15 with TRBJ2-4, with D perhaps matching TRBD2 (6 bases). This CDR3 is built from 17 residues. Germline V gene data show CDR1 as LNHNV and CDR2 as YYDKDF (reference sequence). Trimming removed 0 bases from V and 0 bases from J, with 12 bases in between. CDR3 protein: CATSRDRGGIAKNIQYF. For the CDR3, the DNA is TGTGCCACCAGCAGAGATCGTGGAGGGATAGCCAAAAACATTCAGTACTTC.

This clonotype appeared many times. V and J are TRBV5-1 and TRBJ1-4, with a possible D match to TRBD1 (5 bases). V was cut by 6 bases and J by 0 bases, with 15 bases left in between. This CDR3 contains 16 residues. Germline-derived CDR1 and CDR2 are SGHRS and YFSETQ. CDR3 nucleotide sequence: TGCGCCAGCACTAATCGGGGCGATTCAACTAATGAAAAACTGTTTTTT. It translates to CASTNRGDSTNEKLFF.

J is TRBJ2-5 and V is TRBV12-3 or TRBV12-4; 7 bases fit TRBD2. This CDR3 has 15 residues. Germline trimming cut 2 bases from V and 3 bases from J; bases unmatched to any gene: 6. CDR3 sequence reads: CASSLWRELEETQYF. CDR3 DNA sequence: TGTGCCAGCAGTTTATGGCGGGAGTTGGAAGAGACCCAGTACTTC.

V is TRBV24-1 and J is TRBJ2-6; TRBD1 matches at 9 bases. There are 17 residues in the CDR3. J lost 2 bases, V lost 5 bases, and 6 bases had no gene match. Germline values: CDR1 KGHDR, CDR2 SFDVKD. The CDR3 protein is CATSGSGQGTGANVLTF. As DNA, the CDR3 is TGTGCCACCAGTGGTTCGGGACAGGGTACTGGGGCCAACGTCCTGACTTTC.

This clonotype was observed a single time. The CDR3 reads CASSQRSGRGGYEQYF. CDR3 nucleotides: TGTGCCAGCAGCCAGAGGTCGGGCAGGGGTGGGTACGAGCAGTACTTC. The chain combines TRBV7-8 with TRBJ2-7, with D tentatively TRBD1 (6 bases). Trimming cost V 5 bases and J 4 bases, with 21 bases left between them. The CDR3 contains 16 residues. The germline CDR1 and CDR2 sequences are SGHVS and FQNEAQ.

This chain joins TRBV3-1 and TRBJ2-1; D remains unclear. The germline gives CDR1 LGHDT, CDR2 YNNKEL (reference sequence). V was cut by 0 bases and J by 7 bases, with 19 bases left in between. This CDR3 is built from 17 residues. CDR3: CASSQDRHAGLRNEQFF. In nucleotides, the CDR3 is TGTGCCAGCAGCCAAGATCGACACGCCGGATTGAGGAATGAGCAGTTCTTC.